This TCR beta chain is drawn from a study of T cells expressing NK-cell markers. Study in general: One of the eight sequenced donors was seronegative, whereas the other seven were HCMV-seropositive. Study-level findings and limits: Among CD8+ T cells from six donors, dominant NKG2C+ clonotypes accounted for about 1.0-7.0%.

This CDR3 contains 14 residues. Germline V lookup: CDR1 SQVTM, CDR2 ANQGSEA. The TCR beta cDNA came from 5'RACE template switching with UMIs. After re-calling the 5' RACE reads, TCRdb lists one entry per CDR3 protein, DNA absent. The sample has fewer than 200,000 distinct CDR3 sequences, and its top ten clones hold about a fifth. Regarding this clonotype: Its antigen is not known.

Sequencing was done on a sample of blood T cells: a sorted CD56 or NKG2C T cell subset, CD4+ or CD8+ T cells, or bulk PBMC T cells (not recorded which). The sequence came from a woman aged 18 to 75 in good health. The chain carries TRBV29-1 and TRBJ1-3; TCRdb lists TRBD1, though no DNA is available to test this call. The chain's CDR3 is CSVAGQGERSAIYF.